The 14 T cell receptor beta chains in this list originate from one sample, sequenced in a study of tumor-infiltrating lymphocytes in oesophageal squamous cell carcinoma. TCRdb recomputed calls from the PCR reads with MiXCR, one row per CDR3 protein. This table holds about 22,000 distinct CDR3 sequences, about 34% found once. The specimen was esophageal tumor tissue. The source of these receptors is a male donor with esophageal squamous cell carcinoma.

The chain joins TRBV7-2 to TRBJ2-2; 9 bases are a match to TRBD2. Germline CDR1 SGHTA, CDR2 FQGNSA. The trim removed 3 bases at V and 4 bases at J, leaving 6 bases unmatched. This CDR3 has 16 residues. The CDR3 loop is CASSLVSGRGTGELFF. In nucleotides, the CDR3 is TGTGCCAGCAGCTTGGTTAGCGGGAGAGGCACCGGGGAGCTGTTTTTT.

This clonotype was counted at least ten times. The chain uses TRBV7-9 and TRBJ2-4, with no clear D. V shed 5 bases and J shed 6 bases, with 8 bases lying between them. Per the germline V gene, CDR1 is SEHNR and CDR2 is FQNEAQ (reference sequence). CDR3 size: 12 residues. The CDR3 DNA reads TGTGCCAGCAGCCTGGGATCAAACATTCAGTACTTC. It specifies CASSLGSNIQYF. Drawing the rest from reference TRBV7-9 and TRBJ2-4, the complete variable domain is DTGVSQNPRHKITKRGQNVTFRCDPISEHNRLYWYRQTLGQGPEFLTYFQNEAQLEKSRLLSDRFSAERPKGSFSTLEIQRTEQGDSAMYLCASSLGSNIQYFGAGTRLSVL.

This chain uses TRBV11-3 with TRBJ2-4; D may match TRBD1 or TRBD2 (5 bases each). Trimming removed 6 bases from V and 0 bases from J, with 18 bases in between. There are 17 residues in the CDR3. Germline assignment: CDR1 SGHNT and CDR2 YENEEA. The CDR3 region is CASSPSWDPRAKNIQYF. DNA of the CDR3: TGTGCCAGCAGTCCGTCTTGGGACCCAAGAGCCAAAAACATTCAGTACTTC.

This clonotype is deemed medium-sized. The chain employs TRBV12-3 or TRBV12-4 and TRBJ1-1; 8 bases are shared with TRBD1. J was trimmed by 7 bases and V by 3 bases; bases with no gene match: 4. This CDR3 region has 13 residues. The DNA for the CDR3 is TGTGCCAGCAGTTTTGTTACAGGGGGTGAAGCTTTCTTT. Protein product: CASSFVTGGEAFF.

The chain carries TRBV7-2 and TRBJ2-1; 11 bases fit TRBD2. The J call is uncertain, as TRBJ2-7 better fits the DNA end. This CDR3 has 15 residues. Germline V CDR1 and CDR2: SGHTA, FQGNSA. The DNA of the CDR3 is TGTGCCAGCAGCTTAGCTCGGACTAGCGGGTCCGAGCAGTACTTC. Translating it yields CASSLARTSGSEQYF.

Of note for this clonotype: It may be a read error: a sequence one base away is much more abundant. CDR3 in DNA: TGTGCCAGCTCACCCACCAGGGGGGAAGTCTACAATGAGCAGTACTTC. This sequence encodes CASSPTRGEVYNEQYF. V is TRBV18 and J is TRBJ2-7, with D perhaps matching TRBD1 (7 bases). V was trimmed by 3 bases and J by 7 bases, leaving 22 bases between them. The CDR3 spans 16 residues. Germline V lookup: CDR1 KGHSH, CDR2 LQKENI.

In its sample, this clonotype is medium-sized. V gene TRBV28 combines with J gene TRBJ1-5; unclear D gene. In germline, CDR1 is MDHEN, CDR2 SYDVKM. The CDR3 is 13 amino acids. The germline V and J ends were trimmed by 3 bases and 4 bases, with 7 bases remaining between them. DNA for the CDR3: TGTGCCAGCAGTTTGGACTCTAATCAGCCCCAGCATTTT. Its protein is CASSLDSNQPQHF.

This clonotype appeared many times. V is TRBV6-1 and J is TRBJ2-2; 8 nucleotides match TRBD1. Per germline, CDR1 MNHNS and CDR2 SASEGT. The CDR3 is 15 residues long. V shed 3 bases and J 1 base; nucleotides not matched to a gene: 1. CDR3 protein: CASSETGVNTGELFF. The CDR3 coding sequence is TGTGCCAGCAGTGAGACAGGGGTGAACACCGGGGAGCTGTTTTTT.

In this sample, this clonotype turned up many times. The gene calls are TRBV6-1 and TRBJ2-2, with 9 nucleotides matching TRBD2. CDR3 size: 16 residues. Per germline, CDR1 MNHNS and CDR2 SASEGT. With V trimmed by 3 bases and J by 9 bases, 11 bases remained unmatched. This CDR3 reads CASSEETLAGVRELFF. The CDR3 coding sequence is TGTGCCAGCAGTGAGGAAACATTAGCGGGAGTACGGGAGCTGTTTTTT.

V gene TRBV7-2 combines with J gene TRBJ1-5; TRBD1 agrees at 10 bases. The junction had 4 bases not matched to a gene; V was cut back by 6 bases and J by 2 bases. The CDR3 runs to 15 residues. Germline CDR1 is SGHTA and CDR2 is FQGNSA. CDR3 sequence (DNA): TGTGCCAGCAGTAGGACAGGGGGAGGCAATCAGCCCCAGCATTTT. Translated: CASSRTGGGNQPQHF.

This clonotype was seen many times. This may come from a read error, since a much larger clone is one base off. This sequence joins TRBV7-2 and TRBJ1-2, with D possibly TRBD1 on 5 matching bases. The CDR3 spans 13 residues. Germline V CDR1 and CDR2: SGHTA, FQGNSA. This CDR3 is CAGSSVGTYGYTF. As DNA, the CDR3 is TGTGCCGGCAGCTCGGTTGGGACCTATGGCTACACCTTC.

CDR3 protein: CASSPRMYF. The CDR3 DNA is TGTGCCAGCAGCCCCCGGATGTACTTC. This chain uses TRBV7-8 with TRBJ2-5, with unresolved D. This CDR3 contains 9 residues. The germline V and J ends were trimmed by 5 bases and 13 bases, with 8 bases remaining between them. The V gene's germline CDR1 is SGHVS and CDR2 FQNEAQ.

This clonotype was observed many times. The chain is built from TRBV6-1 and TRBJ1-5; D gene unclear. Trimming took 7 bases from V and 12 from J, leaving 16 bases between them. CDR1 and CDR2 (germline): MNHNS, SASEGT. There are 12 residues in the CDR3. CDR3 sequence: CASTETWDLQHF. CDR3 DNA: TGTGCCAGCACCGAAACTTGGGATCTCCAGCATTTT.

This chain links TRBV5-1 with TRBJ2-2; D not resolved. V was cut by 4 bases and J by 1 base, with 8 bases left in between. The CDR3 extends over 14 amino acids. CDR1 and CDR2 from the germline V gene are SGHRS and YFSETQ. The CDR3 bases are TGCGCCAGCAGCCAAAGACAGAACACCGGGGAGCTGTTTTTT. It is translated as CASSQRQNTGELFF.